This T cell receptor beta chain comes out of a study of T cells after yellow fever vaccination (dated by TCRdb to about 2019). Turning to the overall study: The SMART-Seq v4 Ultra Low Input RNA kit was used to prepare libraries from fractions with low cell numbers. To follow T-cell clones before and after both primary and booster YFV17D yellow fever vaccination, bulk TCR alpha and beta repertoires underwent longitudinal sequencing. Two healthy male donors, one aged 18 to 30 and one aged 30 to 40 years, were included in the cohort. Bulk PBMC replicates and cell subsets were isolated from blood drawn at multiple timepoints before and after both primary and secondary immunization.

The study at large found these results: Because abundant contaminating clonotypes from the bulk population could be contained in FACS-sorted repertoires, computational filtering was required. The secondary T-cell response was found to be weaker but faster than the primary response, with a peak reached on day 5 rather than on day 15. Most clones expanded after primary vaccination (about 96% of CD4 and 80% to 90% of CD8) were re-detected after the booster, suggesting that broad memory maintenance occurred. Because the study included only a couple of donors, the extent to which the findings can be generalized is limited. A small share of clonotypes was detected in both CD4 and CD8 compartments, with the overlap likely arising from convergent recombination.

This clonotype came up a few times. The target of this receptor is not known. No much larger clonotype is one base removed from it; base qualities were not supplied. The treatment or condition label, read with the paper, signifies: live attenuated yellow fever vaccine strain. At each blood-draw timepoint, two biological replicates of bulk PBMCs were obtained. A standard Ficoll-Paque protocol was used to isolate PBMCs from peripheral blood. TriZol was used to extract RNA from bulk PBMCs, CD4 and CD8 fractions, and dextramer-positive and dextramer-negative fractions. Synthesis of TCR cDNA relied on 5'RACE template switching, a step that introduced a universal primer site along with unique molecular identifiers. cDNA synthesis was primed from both the TCR alpha and TCR beta constant segments. Library amplification used two PCR steps, and the second PCR step added sample barcodes and sequencing adapters. Sequencing of libraries was done on Illumina HiSeq 2500 (2x100 bp) or NovaSeq (2x150 bp). In the source study's methods: MIGEC handled demultiplexing of reads and collapsing into UMI consensus sequences, while MiXCR performed V(D)J alignment. Clonotypes responding to the vaccine were identified with edgeR on replicate PBMC samples, with the criteria of FDR below 0.01 and a log2 fold change above 5 up to day 15. CD4 or CD8 identity was assigned to each bulk clonotype according to whether the clonotype was present at higher abundance in the sequenced CD4 repertoire or the sequenced CD8 repertoire. TCRdb ran its own pipeline on the public reads, namely fastp trimming at Q25 and MiXCR clone calling, and kept in-frame beta chains. Merged by CDR3 protein, the rows form single entries marked with the most common genes and DNA. TCRdb, not the original authors, processed these V and J calls. The sample table lists some 600,000 distinct CDR3 sequences, 17% of them with a count of one. The ten largest account for roughly 17% of the sample.

The CDR1 and CDR2 encoded by the germline V gene are MDHEN and SYDVKM. Trimming at the junction amounts to 6 bases on V and 2 bases on J, and the germline ends lie 14 bases apart. From the cysteine through the valine, the CDR3 covers 14 amino acids. Solely the CDR3 DNA is kept, with 42 bases framed from the first base. The chain was built from TRBV28 and TRBJ2-7; the D gene is perhaps TRBD1, on 6 matching bases. The TCR originated in a man between 18 and 29 years old who received the YFV17D yellow fever vaccine. This sample comprised PBMCs, obtained 4 to 5 days after the first yellow fever vaccination. The nucleotide sequence is TGTGCCAGCAGCCCACAGGGTCTTACCTACGAGCAGTACGTC. This yields the protein CASSPQGLTYEQYV.